This T cell receptor beta chain originates from a study of blood T cell repertoires in COVID-19. Sequencing was performed with immunoSEQ multiplex PCR; in TCRdb, only in-frame clones are kept and a portion is missing. Here the sample spans 60,000 or so clones, 76% being singletons. Germline V lookup: CDR1 SGHRS, CDR2 YFSETQ. Trimming at V came to 0 bases and at J to 5 bases, leaving 12 bases not matched to a gene. This CDR3 is 18 amino acids long. This TCR was recovered from a woman between 50 and 59 years old with active or convalescent COVID-19. The gene calls are TRBV5-1 and TRBJ2-1; 9 bases agree with TRBD2. What was sequenced was peripheral blood. CDR3 DNA: TGCGCCAGCAGCTTGGCGGTGCTAGCGGGACCTAAAGACAATGAGCAGTTCTTC. It yields the protein CASSLAVLAGPKDNEQFF.